These 26 T cell receptor beta chains were all obtained from the same sample, sequenced in a study of T-cell memory formation after mild COVID-19. TCRdb itself ran the 5' RACE reads through MiXCR, one entry per CDR3 protein. The sample includes 65,000 to 90,000 distinct CDR3 sequences, more than 11% seen only once; the top ten take 25% to 35%. The sample was PBMCs or a T cell subset sorted from them (not recorded which). The receptors were sampled from an adult woman who had mild COVID-19 (a few samples of this study predate the infection). Cell type and time point are not known.

The V and J genes are TRBV11-2 and TRBJ2-7; D unresolved. With 1 base removed from V and 7 bases from J, the gap between germline ends came to 20 bases. Germline-derived CDR1 and CDR2 are SGHAT and FQNNGV. The CDR3 extends over 16 amino acids. This CDR3 is CASSLGTGIPSEEQYF. Written as DNA, the CDR3 is TGTGCCAGCAGCTTAGGTACCGGAATTCCTTCGGAGGAGCAGTACTTC.

There are a few counts of this clonotype. The chain carries TRBV27 and TRBJ2-1; TRBD2 agrees at 9 bases. The CDR3 has 16 amino acids. Germline V lookup: CDR1 MNHEY, CDR2 SMNVEV (reference sequence). With 6 bases clipped from V and 7 bases from J, the junction kept 13 bases outside the gene matches. The CDR3 coding sequence is TGTGCCAGCAGCCTTTATCCCGGGCTAGCGGGAAATGAGCAGTTCTTC. Translation: CASSLYPGLAGNEQFF.

This chain connects TRBV7-9 to TRBJ2-1; unclear D gene. CDR1 is SEHNR, CDR2 FQNEAQ, per germline (reference sequence). This CDR3 has 16 amino acids. Trimming removed 5 bases from V and 5 bases from J, with 19 bases in between. The CDR3 sequence: CASSPDWYLSDNEQFF. Written as DNA, the CDR3 is TGTGCCAGCAGCCCTGACTGGTATCTATCGGACAATGAGCAGTTCTTC.

This clonotype showed up just a few times. The CDR3 nucleotides are TGTGCCAGCAGCTTAGCGTTAGAGACAGATACGCAGTATTTT. Its translation: CASSLALETDTQYF. The rearrangement links TRBV7-9 to TRBJ2-3; D remains ambiguous. Germline CDR1 and CDR2: SEHNR and FQNEAQ (reference sequence). CDR3 size: 14 residues. V was pared by 0 bases and J by 3 bases, with 7 bases between.

This clonotype has just a few counts. CDR3 sequence (DNA): TGTGCCAGCAGCCAAGATCGGGGGGCTACCTACGAGCAGTACTTC. This encodes CASSQDRGATYEQYF. This rearrangement joins TRBV4-2 to TRBJ2-7; tentatively, D is TRBD2 (7 bases). This CDR3 contains 15 residues. Between the trimmed V and J ends, which lost 0 bases and 2 bases, there was a span of 11 bases. Germline lookup yields CDR1 LGHNA and CDR2 YNFKEQ.

This clonotype appeared a few times. The CDR3 region has the DNA TGTGCCACCAGTGATCGGGAAGCCGGGGCCAACGTCCTGACTTTC. Protein: CATSDREAGANVLTF. The chain couples TRBV24-1 to TRBJ2-6, with D possibly being TRBD2 (5 bases). The V and J ends lost 3 bases and 4 bases respectively, with 9 bases between them. The germline V gene encodes CDR1 KGHDR and CDR2 SFDVKD. The CDR3 has 15 amino acids.

The V and J genes are TRBV7-9 and TRBJ2-3, with 8 bases identical to TRBD1. This CDR3 has 15 amino acids. Germline CDR1 reads SEHNR; CDR2 reads FQNEAQ (reference sequence). V lost 4 bases and J lost 6; bases outside the gene matches: 9. The CDR3 loop is CASSSYGQGTDTQYF. CDR3 DNA: TGTGCCAGCAGCTCCTACGGACAGGGTACTGATACGCAGTATTTT.

This clonotype was observed a handful of times. This chain connects TRBV9 to TRBJ2-3, with D possibly TRBD2 on 5 matching bases. The ends were cut back, 5 bases at V and 0 bases at J, with 10 bases in the middle. CDR1 is SGDLS and CDR2 is YYNGEE in the germline V gene. The CDR3 is 14 residues long. CDR3 nucleotides: TGTGCCAGCAGTCGGGGATCTAGCACAGATACGCAGTATTTT. Translating gives CASSRGSSTDTQYF. The full variable domain, its missing parts supplied by reference TRBV9 and TRBJ2-3, is DSGVTQTPKHLITATGQRVTLRCSPRSGDLSVYWYQQSLDQGLQFLIQYYNGEERAKGNILERFSAQQFPDLHSELNLSSLELGDSALYFCASSRGSSTDTQYFGPGTRLTVL.

The chain couples TRBV7-3 to TRBJ2-7, with D tentatively TRBD2 (5 bases). This CDR3 has 13 amino acids. V lost 5 bases, J lost 3 bases, and 11 bases lay in between. Germline CDR1 is SGHTA and CDR2 is FQGTGA. As DNA, the CDR3 is TGTGCCAGCAGCCGAGCGGACGGCTACGAGCAGTACTTC. Amino acids: CASSRADGYEQYF.

The rearrangement joins TRBV4-1 to TRBJ2-7; TRBD1 might be the D (7 bases). Germline assignment: CDR1 MGHRA and CDR2 YSYEKL. The CDR3 sequence is 16 residues long. Trimming left V 4 bases short and J 4 bases short, with 20 bases between. The CDR3 sequence: CASSPEGGQGEYEQYF. The CDR3 DNA follows: TGCGCCAGCAGCCCCGAGGGAGGCCAGGGGGAGTACGAGCAGTACTTC.

This clonotype was seen more than once but under ten times. The chain recombines TRBV7-8 with TRBJ2-1, with TRBD2 matching over 11 bases. V dropped 8 bases and J dropped 7; count of bases not matched to a gene: 10. Germline V CDR1 and CDR2: SGHVS, FQNEAQ. The length of the CDR3 is 15 residues. CDR3 sequence (DNA): TGTGCCAGCGAAGTAGCGGGAGGGGAGGGGAATGAGCAGTTCTTC. This codes for CASEVAGGEGNEQFF.

This clonotype came up many times. The V and J genes are TRBV7-9 and TRBJ2-1; 10 nucleotides match TRBD2. This CDR3 contains 15 residues. Per the germline V gene, CDR1 is SEHNR and CDR2 is FQNEAQ (reference sequence). V dropped 1 base and J dropped 4; count of bases not matched to a gene: 1. CDR3 DNA: TGTGCCAGCAGCTTAGTACTAGCGGGATACAATGAGCAGTTCTTC. It encodes CASSLVLAGYNEQFF.

The chain couples TRBV20-1 to TRBJ2-3; unclear D gene. CDR3 length: 14 amino acids. With 2 bases removed from V and 0 bases from J, the gap between germline ends came to 9 bases. Germline assignment: CDR1 DFQATT and CDR2 SNEGSKA (reference sequence). The CDR3 DNA sequence: TGCAGTGCTAGAATTGCGACTAGCACAGATACGCAGTATTTT. It encodes CSARIATSTDTQYF.

This clonotype was seen a handful of times. The chain uses TRBV5-1 and TRBJ2-7; the match to TRBD1 covers 7 bases. This CDR3 is built from 15 residues. The germline V gene encodes CDR1 SGHRS and CDR2 YFSETQ. V gave up 1 base and J gave up 0 bases; unmatched junction bases: 4. The CDR3 here is CASSLLGDSSYEQYF. The CDR3 DNA reads TGCGCCAGCAGCTTGTTGGGGGACAGCTCCTACGAGCAGTACTTC.

Only a few counts were recorded for this clonotype. The V gene is TRBV7-9, the J gene TRBJ2-5; maybe TRBD2 (5 bases). CDR3 length: 14 amino acids. The V end was cut by 5 bases, the J end by 2 bases, with 12 bases between. CDR1 and CDR2 from the germline V gene are SEHNR and FQNEAQ (reference sequence). The CDR3, as DNA: TGTGCCAGCAGCGACGGGGTACAGCAAGAGACCCAGTACTTC. Translated: CASSDGVQQETQYF.

This clonotype has just a few counts. The rearrangement joins TRBV7-9 to TRBJ2-1; TRBD1 is a possible D gene (5 bases). The ends were cut back, 4 bases at V and 8 bases at J, with 15 bases in the middle. The CDR3 is 14 residues long. Germline CDR1 and CDR2: SEHNR and FQNEAQ (reference sequence). CDR3 protein: CASSSGLGAYEQFF. The DNA for the CDR3 is TGTGCCAGCAGCTCAGGGCTTGGGGCGTATGAGCAGTTCTTC.

This clonotype has only a few counts. V is TRBV29-1 and J is TRBJ1-2; D unclear. The CDR3 has 11 residues. The ends were cut back, 4 bases at V and 5 bases at J, with 8 bases in the middle. Germline-derived CDR1 and CDR2 are SQVTM and ANQGSEA. In DNA, the CDR3 is TGCAGCGTTGTAACCGAGTATGGCTACACCTTC. Translated: CSVVTEYGYTF.

A few counts support this clonotype. The V call is TRBV29-1, the J call TRBJ2-2; 10 bases line up with TRBD1. CDR3 length: 14 residues. Germline CDR1 SQVTM, CDR2 ANQGSEA. Unmatched junction bases numbered 4, after V lost 6 bases and J lost 3 bases. This chain's CDR3 is CSVTGGADTGELFF. CDR3 sequence (DNA): TGCAGCGTGACAGGGGGCGCCGACACCGGGGAGCTGTTTTTT.

The rearrangement joins TRBV7-6 to TRBJ2-5, with 8 bases identical to TRBD2. The CDR3 is made up of 17 amino acids. V lost 1 base and J lost 2; bases outside the gene matches: 9. Germline CDR1 reads SGHVS; CDR2 reads FNYEAQ. CDR3 in amino acids: CASSLEGLGRVQETQYF. The CDR3 DNA sequence: TGTGCCAGCAGCTTAGAGGGTCTCGGGAGGGTTCAAGAGACCCAGTACTTC.

This clonotype occurred a few times. This chain uses TRBV29-1 with TRBJ2-7; the D is unclear. This CDR3 region has 12 residues. Germline assignment: CDR1 SQVTM and CDR2 ANQGSEA. Trimming took off 4 bases at V and 2 bases at J, with 9 bases between the two ends. CDR3 nucleotide sequence: TGCAGCGTTGCAGTGAATCCCTACGAGCAGTACTTC. This encodes CSVAVNPYEQYF.

The sample holds a few counts of this clonotype. The V and J genes are TRBV7-9 and TRBJ1-1, with 9 bases aligning to TRBD1. V dropped 2 bases and J dropped 3; count of bases not matched to a gene: 22. The CDR3 is made up of 21 amino acids. CDR1 and CDR2 from the germline V gene are SEHNR and FQNEAQ (reference sequence). The CDR3 here is CASSLLIGQGPEGLGDTEAFF. The CDR3 region has the DNA TGTGCCAGCAGCTTACTAATAGGACAGGGGCCAGAGGGTCTAGGGGACACTGAAGCTTTCTTT.

The chain recombines TRBV19 with TRBJ2-1, with TRBD1 identical over 8 bases. The CDR3 spans 14 residues. Germline CDR1 LNHDA, CDR2 SQIVND (reference sequence). V lost 2 bases to trimming and J lost 7 bases; unmatched junction nucleotides: 4. In nucleotides, the CDR3 is TGTGCCAGTAGTATACAGGGGGCGAGGAATGAGCAGTTCTTC. Protein product: CASSIQGARNEQFF.

This clonotype occurred a few times. The chain is built from TRBV7-9 and TRBJ1-6, with a possible D match to TRBD1 (5 bases). This CDR3 has 16 residues. Germline V gene lookup returns CDR1 SEHNR and CDR2 FQNEAQ (reference sequence). V lost 2 bases, J lost 5 bases, and 13 bases lay in between. The CDR3 spells CASSLRREFDNSPLHF. In DNA, the CDR3 is TGTGCCAGCAGCTTACGCAGGGAGTTCGATAATTCACCCCTCCACTTT. The variable domain in full, completed from reference TRBV7-9 and TRBJ1-6, reads DTGVSQNPRHKITKRGQNVTFRCDPISEHNRLYWYRQTLGQGPEFLTYFQNEAQLEKSRLLSDRFSAERPKGSFSTLEIQRTEQGDSAMYLCASSLRREFDNSPLHFGNGTRLTVT.

The V and J genes are TRBV9 and TRBJ2-2; 8 positions agree with TRBD1. The CDR3 totals 16 residues. Germline V gives CDR1 SGDLS, CDR2 YYNGEE. V was pared by 0 bases and J by 4 bases, with 5 bases of the junction left unmatched. CDR3 region: CASSVVGQGATGELFF. The CDR3 DNA reads as TGTGCCAGCAGCGTAGTCGGTCAGGGGGCCACCGGGGAGCTGTTTTTT.

This clonotype showed up just a few times. The chain's CDR3 is CSVGDIQNEAFF. The CDR3 DNA sequence: TGCAGCGTTGGGGACATACAAAATGAAGCTTTCTTT. The chain is built from TRBV29-1 and TRBJ1-1; tentative D call: TRBD1 (6 bases). The length of the CDR3 is 12 residues. V lost 4 bases and J 7 bases, leaving 13 bases between the germline ends. Germline V gene lookup returns CDR1 SQVTM and CDR2 ANQGSEA.

This sequence joins TRBV9 and TRBJ1-4, with 7 bases lining up with TRBD1. The V segment lost 4 bases and the J segment 6 bases; nucleotides outside the gene matches: 9. The CDR3 sequence is 15 residues long. CDR1 is SGDLS, CDR2 YYNGEE, per germline. The CDR3 is CASSPRQGVDEKLFF. The CDR3 DNA reads as TGTGCCAGCAGCCCCCGACAGGGAGTCGATGAAAAACTGTTTTTT.